Listed here are 23 T cell receptor beta chains from one sample, sequenced in a study of neurological immune-mediated disorders. TCRdb processed the 5' RACE reads anew with MiXCR; each CDR3 protein has one entry. There are roughly 60,000 distinct CDR3 sequences in the sample; around 3.8% occur only once, and more than 1.5% lies in the top ten. The sample was CD4+ T cells from blood. All receptors come from a woman in her thirties or forties with multiple sclerosis.

This clonotype was detected many times. CDR3 bases: TGTGCCAGCCGAGGGGGCACTGAAGCTTTCTTT. Translation: CASRGGTEAFF. The rearrangement links TRBV18 to TRBJ1-1; possibly TRBD1 for D (6 bases). Trimming removed 8 bases at V and 4 bases at J, with 8 bases between. The germline V gene encodes CDR1 KGHSH and CDR2 LQKENI. This CDR3 is built from 11 residues.

This clonotype has a count of ten or more. The chain links TRBV27 to TRBJ2-5; D unresolved. Germline lookup yields CDR1 MNHEY and CDR2 SMNVEV (reference sequence). The CDR3 is made up of 14 amino acids. The V gene lost 8 bases and the J gene lost 7 bases, with 20 bases spanning the gap. CDR3 in DNA: TGTGCCAGCGCATCCTTACCCTATCAAAGGACCCAGTACTTC. Translation: CASASLPYQRTQYF.

This clonotype was seen at least ten times. This sequence joins TRBV7-2 and TRBJ1-2, with 9 bases that match TRBD1. Unmatched junction bases numbered 7, after V lost 1 base and J lost 4 bases. The CDR3 covers 16 residues. Germline values: CDR1 SGHTA, CDR2 FQGNSA. The CDR3 coding sequence is TGTGCCAGCAGCTTAGTGCACGGGACAGGGTTCTATGGCTACACCTTC. Amino acid sequence: CASSLVHGTGFYGYTF.

This clonotype appeared many times. The genes are TRBV5-1 and TRBJ2-3; unclear D gene. The V end lost 4 bases, the J end lost 2 bases, and 8 bases lay between the germline ends. Germline V gene sequence: CDR1 SGHRS, CDR2 YFSETQ. This CDR3 spans 13 amino acids. CDR3 nucleotide sequence: TGCGCCAGCAGCCTAAGTTACACAGATACGCAGTATTTT. It is translated as CASSLSYTDTQYF.

There are many counts of this clonotype. V and J are TRBV5-5 and TRBJ2-1; no firm D call. The CDR3 loop spans 11 amino acids. Trimming left V 3 bases short and J 4 bases short, with 2 bases between. CDR1 and CDR2 (germline): SGHKS, YYEKEE (reference sequence). CDR3 in DNA: TGTGCCAGCAGCTATTACAATGAGCAGTTCTTC. This translates into CASSYYNEQFF.

This clonotype was detected ten times or more. The chain combines TRBV10-3 with TRBJ1-5; 9 bases align to TRBD1. The germline V gene encodes CDR1 ENHRY and CDR2 SYGVKD. With V trimmed by 3 bases and J by 5 bases, 2 bases remained unmatched. The CDR3 totals 14 residues. The CDR3 is CAISEDRGYQPQHF. The CDR3 DNA is TGTGCCATCAGTGAAGACAGGGGGTATCAGCCCCAGCATTTT.

This clonotype was counted many times. For the CDR3, the DNA is TGTGCCAGCAGTGATTTAGCTAGTTATAATGAGCAGTTCTTC. This translates into CASSDLASYNEQFF. The chain combines TRBV2 with TRBJ2-1; the D is unclear. Trimming left V 3 bases short and J 7 bases short, with 13 bases between. CDR3 length equals 14 residues. Germline values: CDR1 SNHLY, CDR2 FYNNEI.

The table lists this clonotype with many counts. The chain has TRBV29-1 and TRBJ2-3, with D perhaps matching TRBD1 (5 bases). Between the trimmed V and J ends, which lost 3 bases and 0 bases, there was a span of 13 bases. The CDR3 is made up of 15 amino acids. Germline CDR1 SQVTM, CDR2 ANQGSEA. The CDR3 region is CSVDGDRTSTDTQYF. The CDR3 DNA sequence: TGCAGCGTTGATGGCGACAGAACTAGCACAGATACGCAGTATTTT.

This clonotype has a count of ten or more. The chain is built from TRBV7-9 and TRBJ1-1; perhaps TRBD1 as D (5 bases). The CDR3 sequence is 12 residues long. V gave up 5 bases and J gave up 10 bases, with 14 bases separating them. Looked up from germline, CDR1 is SEHNR and CDR2 is FQNEAQ (reference sequence). The CDR3 nucleotides are TGTGCCAGCAGCGGGGACGGGGCCCGAGCTTTCTTT. Its protein is CASSGDGARAFF. Filled out from reference TRBV7-9 and TRBJ1-1, the complete variable domain reads DTGVSQNPRHKITKRGQNVTFRCDPISEHNRLYWYRQTLGQGPEFLTYFQNEAQLEKSRLLSDRFSAERPKGSFSTLEIQRTEQGDSAMYLCASSGDGARAFFGQGTRLTVV.

Only a few counts were recorded for this clonotype. The chain couples TRBV7-7 to TRBJ1-2, with 7 bases identical to TRBD1. The CDR3 spans 15 residues. V was pared by 1 base and J by 2 bases, with 4 bases of the junction left unmatched. Germline CDR1 and CDR2: SSHAT and FNYEAQ (reference sequence). For the CDR3, the DNA is TGTGCCAGCAGCTTAGACAGGGGAGAAAACTATGGCTACACCTTC. It yields the protein CASSLDRGENYGYTF.

The table lists this clonotype with many counts. The V call is TRBV20-1, the J call TRBJ1-4; the D is unclear. Trimming took 3 bases from V and 0 from J, leaving 14 bases between them. This CDR3 spans 16 amino acids. Germline assignment: CDR1 DFQATT and CDR2 SNEGSKA (reference sequence). The CDR3 here is CSARLPARTTNEKLFF. The CDR3 region has the DNA TGCAGTGCTAGGCTGCCAGCCAGGACAACTAATGAAAAACTGTTTTTT.

There are many counts of this clonotype. V and J are TRBV4-1 and TRBJ1-2, with D possibly matching TRBD1 (6 bases). V was pared by 1 base and J by 3 bases, with 15 bases between. Germline assignment: CDR1 MGHRA and CDR2 YSYEKL. The CDR3 has 16 residues. The CDR3 nucleotides are TGCGCCAGCAGCCAAGCCCTCTTACAGGGATACTATGGCTACACCTTC. It codes for CASSQALLQGYYGYTF.

This clonotype was detected ten times or more. The chain couples TRBV2 to TRBJ2-4; tentatively, D is TRBD2 (6 bases). Trimming stripped 8 bases from V and 5 bases from J, with 16 bases between. This CDR3 is 14 amino acids long. The germline V gene encodes CDR1 SNHLY and CDR2 FYNNEI. The CDR3 DNA is TGTGCCAGCGGGGCCCGGGGGACCCAAAACATTCAGTACTTC. Protein: CASGARGTQNIQYF.

The sample holds many counts of this clonotype. The chain joins TRBV5-1 to TRBJ2-6, with 7 bases that match TRBD1. V trimming: 3 bases; J trimming: 2 bases; junction bases outside the gene matches: 5. The CDR3 runs to 16 residues. Germline-derived CDR1 and CDR2 are SGHRS and YFSETQ. Here the CDR3 reads CASSSRDRAGANVLTF. In nucleotides, the CDR3 is TGCGCCAGCAGCTCCCGGGACAGAGCTGGGGCCAACGTCCTGACTTTC.

This clonotype was counted at least ten times. V is TRBV30 and J is TRBJ1-1; D not resolved. Germline V gives CDR1 GTSNPN, CDR2 SVGIG (reference sequence). The CDR3 runs to 12 residues. Trimming left V 3 bases short and J 2 bases short, with 7 bases between. The CDR3 here is CAWRRGNTEAFF. CDR3 nucleotide sequence: TGTGCCTGGAGAAGAGGAAACACTGAAGCTTTCTTT.

There are many counts of this clonotype. The chain recombines TRBV12-3 or TRBV12-4 with TRBJ2-4; 7 bases line up with TRBD2. The CDR3 is 15 residues long. The trim removed 0 bases at V and 7 bases at J, leaving 6 bases unmatched. The CDR3 loop reads CASSLAPGGGNIQYF. The DNA for the CDR3 is TGTGCCAGCAGTTTAGCCCCGGGGGGTGGCAACATTCAGTACTTC.

Many counts were recorded for this clonotype. This chain joins TRBV4-1 and TRBJ2-4; the match to TRBD1 covers 10 bases. Germline V gene sequence: CDR1 MGHRA, CDR2 YSYEKL. The CDR3 spans 19 residues. Germline trimming cut 1 base from V and 0 bases from J; bases unmatched to any gene: 9. The CDR3 DNA reads as TGCGCCAGCAGCCAAGGGGGACAGGGGAGTCGAGGAGCCAAAAACATTCAGTACTTC. This codes for CASSQGGQGSRGAKNIQYF.

This clonotype has a handful of counts. In nucleotides, the CDR3 is TGTGCCAGCAGTTTTGTTCGAACGGACACTGAAGCTTTCTTT. Its translation is CASSFVRTDTEAFF. The chain uses TRBV12-3 or TRBV12-4 and TRBJ1-1; D call uncertain. V dropped 3 bases and J dropped 3 bases, with 11 bases sitting between them. The CDR3 has 14 residues.

This chain links TRBV11-2 with TRBJ1-2; D might be TRBD1 (5 bases). The CDR3 loop spans 13 amino acids. The V gene lost 6 bases and the J gene lost 5 bases, with 13 bases spanning the gap. Germline CDR1 reads SGHAT; CDR2 reads FQNNGV. The CDR3 spells CASSFSRGYGYTF. DNA of the CDR3: TGTGCCAGCAGTTTTTCAAGGGGTTATGGCTACACCTTC.

The table lists this clonotype with many counts. This chain links TRBV29-1 with TRBJ2-1; D uncertain. Trimming took off 6 bases at V and 2 bases at J, with 8 bases between the two ends. CDR1 and CDR2 (germline): SQVTM, ANQGSEA. The CDR3 spans 12 residues. The CDR3 nucleotides are TGCAGCGTGGGTCGGACCTACAATGAGCAGTTCTTC. It encodes CSVGRTYNEQFF.

This clonotype has at least ten counts. The chain employs TRBV20-1 and TRBJ1-5; 10 bases map to TRBD1. The ends lost 6 bases at V and 0 bases at J; junction bases unmatched: 11. Germline CDR1 and CDR2: DFQATT and SNEGSKA (reference sequence). The CDR3 has 17 amino acids. The CDR3 spells CSARAGTGVDSNQPQHF. The CDR3 DNA follows: TGCAGTGCCCGGGCCGGGACAGGGGTAGATAGCAATCAGCCCCAGCATTTT.

This clonotype showed up many times. The chain uses TRBV9 and TRBJ1-1, with TRBD1 matching over 7 bases. The CDR3 consists of 15 residues. Germline CDR1 is SGDLS and CDR2 is YYNGEE. The trim removed 3 bases at V and 5 bases at J, leaving 10 bases unmatched. CDR3 loop: CASSALGTVGTEAFF. CDR3 coding DNA: TGTGCCAGCAGCGCGCTCGGGACAGTGGGGACTGAAGCTTTCTTT.

This clonotype was counted only a few times. This chain links TRBV3-1 with TRBJ1-5, with 11 bases fitting TRBD1. The CDR3 runs to 14 residues. V was clipped by 1 base and J by 15 bases; unmatched bases: 8. Germline V gene lookup returns CDR1 LGHDT and CDR2 YNNKEL (reference sequence). The chain's CDR3 is CASSQAGGTGGLHF. For the CDR3, the DNA is TGTGCCAGCAGCCAAGCGGGCGGGACAGGGGGTTTGCATTTT.